Each of the 21 T cell receptor beta chains below was sequenced from the same sample in a study of T cells after posttransplantation cyclophosphamide. Sequencing used immunoSEQ multiplex PCR; TCRdb keeps in-frame clones, though not all of them. The sample contains around 34,000 clones, none of them singletons. The sequencing input was PBMCs. The source is a woman between 50 and 59 years old in good health and a related stem cell transplant donor.

At least ten counts were recorded for this clone. The chain is built from TRBV30 and TRBJ1-1; D unresolved. This CDR3 is 10 amino acids long. Germline lookup yields CDR1 GTSNPN and CDR2 SVGIG (reference sequence). Trimming cost V 3 bases and J 5 bases, with 4 bases left between them. The CDR3 DNA is TGTGCCTGGAGATATACTGAAGCTTTCTTT. Protein sequence: CAWRYTEAFF.

Relative to its sample, this clone is medium-sized. CDR3 DNA sequence: TGCGCCAGCAGCTTCATATACGGCTCTGGGGCCAACGTCCTGACTTTC. As protein: CASSFIYGSGANVLTF. The V call is TRBV5-1, the J call TRBJ2-6; D gene ambiguous. V gave up 2 bases and J gave up 0 bases, with 9 bases separating them. The CDR3 covers 16 residues. The germline CDR1 and CDR2 sequences are SGHRS and YFSETQ.

This clone was detected only a few times. This sequence joins TRBV24-1 and TRBJ1-2; 7 positions match TRBD1. The CDR3 covers 15 residues. V gave up 11 bases and J gave up 0 bases; unmatched junction bases: 11. The germline V gene has CDR1 KGHDR and CDR2 SFDVKD. CDR3 loop: CANLQGRETNYGYTF. CDR3 DNA: TGTGCCAACCTACAGGGGAGGGAAACTAACTATGGCTACACCTTC.

The table lists this clone with many counts. The V gene is TRBV7-2, the J gene TRBJ2-5; D may be TRBD1 (6 bases). CDR1 is SGHTA, CDR2 FQGNSA, per germline. The CDR3 has 18 residues. V gave up 4 bases and J gave up 7 bases, with 28 bases separating them. The CDR3, as DNA: TGTGCCAGCAGCTCCAATCAGGGGTCCGGCCGGTTATTTGGGACCCAGTACTTC. Its protein product is CASSSNQGSGRLFGTQYF.

This clone appeared many times. V usage is TRBV11-3 and J usage is TRBJ2-5; 9 positions agree with TRBD2. Germline CDR1 reads SGHNT; CDR2 reads YENEEA. The V and J ends lost 1 base and 3 bases, in that order; junction bases with no gene match: 3. The CDR3 contains 15 residues. CDR3: CASSLGRLAEETQYF. The DNA for the CDR3 is TGTGCCAGCAGCTTAGGTCGACTAGCGGAAGAGACCCAGTACTTC.

This clone has a count of ten or more. The rearrangement joins TRBV7-6 to TRBJ2-7, with a possible D match to TRBD1 (6 bases). The CDR3 contains 13 residues. The germline V and J ends were trimmed by 5 bases and 2 bases, with 10 bases remaining between them. Per the germline V gene, CDR1 is SGHVS and CDR2 is FNYEAQ. The CDR3 nucleotides read TGTGCCAGCAGCCGGGACACAACCTACGAGCAGTACTTC. It encodes CASSRDTTYEQYF.

The chain combines TRBV9 with TRBJ1-5, with 9 bases lining up with TRBD1. This CDR3 has 15 residues. Germline-derived CDR1 and CDR2 are SGDLS and YYNGEE. Trimming took 3 bases from V and 5 from J; bases not matched to a gene: 6. For the CDR3, the DNA is TGTGCCAGCAGCGCCGGACAGGGGACATATCAGCCCCAGCATTTT. Amino acids: CASSAGQGTYQPQHF.

This clone was recorded at least ten times. The rearrangement joins TRBV29-1 to TRBJ1-1, with no clear D. V lost 2 bases and J 12 bases, leaving 10 bases between the germline ends. CDR1 and CDR2 from the germline V gene are SQVTM and ANQGSEA. The CDR3 is 10 residues long. The CDR3 DNA sequence: TGCAGCGTTGAATCGACTGAGACTTTCTTT. This codes for CSVESTETFF.

This clone was observed at least ten times. The gene calls are TRBV28 and TRBJ2-7, with D maybe TRBD1 (6 bases). Germline V lookup: CDR1 MDHEN, CDR2 SYDVKM. This CDR3 region has 14 residues. The V end lost 3 bases, the J end lost 6 bases, and 15 bases lay between the germline ends. The CDR3 spells CASSFGDILGEQYF. The DNA for the CDR3 is TGTGCCAGCAGTTTCGGGGACATCCTCGGCGAGCAGTACTTC.

The chain couples TRBV29-1 to TRBJ1-2, with 7 bases identical to TRBD1. From germline, CDR1 is SQVTM and CDR2 ANQGSEA. V trimming: 7 bases; J trimming: 5 bases; junction bases outside the gene matches: 10. The CDR3 has 13 amino acids. CDR3 nucleotides: TGCAGCGCCCTACGACAGGGAGGGTATGGCTACACCTTC. Residues: CSALRQGGYGYTF.

This clone was recorded at least ten times. The chain couples TRBV6-1 to TRBJ1-2, with 7 bases fitting TRBD1. In germline, CDR1 is MNHNS, CDR2 SASEGT. This CDR3 has 16 amino acids. V shed 1 base and J 6 bases; nucleotides not matched to a gene: 11. This CDR3 reads CASSEELGQPWHGYTF. Here the CDR3 DNA reads TGTGCCAGCAGTGAAGAGCTGGGACAGCCTTGGCATGGCTACACCTTC.

This clone was counted many times. This chain links TRBV18 with TRBJ2-1, with a tentative D call TRBD2 (6 bases). The germline V and J ends were trimmed by 4 bases and 0 bases, with 13 bases remaining between them. This CDR3 contains 16 residues. Germline CDR1 and CDR2: KGHSH and LQKENI. CDR3 sequence (DNA): TGTGCCAGCTCACTATCTGCGGGGAGCTCCTACAATGAGCAGTTCTTC. Protein: CASSLSAGSSYNEQFF.

The table lists this clone with a few counts. The chain employs TRBV20-1 and TRBJ2-7; D not resolved. Trimming took off 5 bases at V and 7 bases at J, with 12 bases between the two ends. Germline-derived CDR1 and CDR2 are DFQATT and SNEGSKA (reference sequence). This CDR3 has 11 amino acids. This chain's CDR3 is CSALLSSEQYF. The CDR3 DNA reads TGCAGTGCTCTCCTTTCTAGTGAGCAGTACTTC.

The V gene is TRBV29-1, the J gene TRBJ2-5; TRBD2 aligns across 14 bases. This CDR3 spans 15 amino acids. The germline CDR1 and CDR2 sequences are SQVTM and ANQGSEA. Germline trimming cut 3 bases from V and 5 bases from J; bases unmatched to any gene: 5. This CDR3 is CSVDLGTSGGETQYF. The DNA for the CDR3 is TGCAGCGTTGATCTGGGGACTAGCGGGGGTGAGACCCAGTACTTC.

This clone has ten or more counts. The V and J genes are TRBV7-2 and TRBJ2-3; D is possibly TRBD1 (6 bases). CDR3 length: 16 amino acids. The V gene's germline CDR1 is SGHTA and CDR2 FQGNSA. Trimming left V 1 base short and J 5 bases short, with 16 bases between. CDR3 DNA sequence: TGTGCCAGCAGCTTAGATGGCGGCCAGGGGATAGATACGCAGTATTTT. Translated, it gives CASSLDGGQGIDTQYF.

This clone was seen ten or more times. The V call is TRBV7-2, the J call TRBJ2-3; perhaps TRBD1 as D (5 bases). Germline V gives CDR1 SGHTA, CDR2 FQGNSA. The CDR3 sequence is 14 residues long. V was trimmed by 4 bases and J by 0 bases, leaving 8 bases between them. This CDR3 reads CASSYGASTDTQYF. The CDR3 DNA is TGTGCCAGCAGCTATGGGGCTAGCACAGATACGCAGTATTTT.

This clone was detected a few times. CDR3 in amino acids: CAWSSGSDTQYF. The CDR3 coding sequence is TGTGCCTGGAGTTCAGGGTCAGATACGCAGTATTTT. V and J are TRBV30 and TRBJ2-3; a weak D match, TRBD1 (5 bases). V lost 2 bases and J 4 bases, leaving 7 bases between the germline ends. This CDR3 has 12 residues. Looked up from germline, CDR1 is GTSNPN and CDR2 is SVGIG (reference sequence).

This clone was detected many times. The chain has TRBV18 and TRBJ2-7; tentative D call: TRBD1 (5 bases). Germline V CDR1 and CDR2: KGHSH, LQKENI. CDR3 length equals 13 residues. Trimming stripped 4 bases from V and 3 bases from J, with 10 bases between. The CDR3 DNA is TGTGCCAGCTCACTGCCAGGGTTCTACGAGCAGTACTTC. Its protein is CASSLPGFYEQYF.

In its sample, this clone was seen many times. J is TRBJ2-1 and V is TRBV5-1; the match to TRBD2 covers 10 bases. Germline CDR1 reads SGHRS; CDR2 reads YFSETQ. The V segment lost 4 bases and the J segment 0 bases; nucleotides outside the gene matches: 4. This CDR3 has 16 residues. The CDR3 DNA follows: TGCGCCAGCAGCCCCTCTAGCGGGAGCTCCTACAATGAGCAGTTCTTC. Translation gives CASSPSSGSSYNEQFF.

In this sample, this clone turned up many times. The V call is TRBV7-6, the J call TRBJ1-3; TRBD1 matches at 9 bases. This CDR3 has 17 amino acids. V shed 6 bases, J shed 2 bases, and the junction held 11 bases outside the gene matches. Germline V gene lookup returns CDR1 SGHVS and CDR2 FNYEAQ. CDR3 sequence: CASSRLPGTGPGNTIYF. DNA for the CDR3: TGTGCCAGCAGTCGGCTCCCCGGGACAGGGCCTGGAAACACCATATATTTT.

Ten or more counts support this clone. The gene calls are TRBV7-3 and TRBJ2-7, with no clear D. V was trimmed by 1 base and J by 0 bases, leaving 7 bases between them. Germline V gene data show CDR1 as SGHTA and CDR2 as FQGTGA. This CDR3 region has 14 residues. CDR3 coding DNA: TGTGCCAGCAGCTTAAGCAGAAACTCCTACGAGCAGTACTTC. Amino acids: CASSLSRNSYEQYF.